This TCR beta chain was obtained from a study of T cell responses to AZD1222 COVID-19 vaccine. Study-level results: Donors were mostly white British, more females; clonal diversity possibly underestimated.

Of note for this clone: What it binds is not known.

The CDR3 totals 16 residues. Trimming removed 4 bases from V and 2 bases from J; junction bases left unmatched: 9. Per the germline V gene, CDR1 is SGHRS and CDR2 is YFSETQ. Second doses at about 4 or about 12 weeks were pooled. Sequencing used immunoSEQ multiplex PCR; TCRdb keeps in-frame clones, though not all of them. The sample lists around 180,000 clones, around 94% occurring once. The TCR originated in an adult who received the AZD1222 COVID-19 vaccine. This sample comprised peripheral blood, obtained 28 days after the second AZD1222 dose. The gene calls are TRBV5-1 and TRBJ1-2, with 9 bases aligning to TRBD1. The CDR3 DNA reads as TGCGCCAGCAGCCGAATTATTGGGACAGGGAACTATGGCTACACCTTC. Residues: CASSRIIGTGNYGYTF. Based on the CDR3 plus reference TRBV5-1 and TRBJ1-2, the full variable domain is KAGVTQTPRYLIKTRGQQVTLSCSPISGHRSVSWYQQTPGQGLQFLFEYFSETQRNKGNFPGRFSGRQFSNSRSEMNVSTLELGDSALYLCASSRIIGTGNYGYTFGSGTRLTVV.